Listed below are T cell receptor beta chains from one sample, sequenced in a study of blood T cell repertoires in COVID-19. Repertoires were generated with immunoSEQ multiplex PCR, while TCRdb's copy carries only in-frame clones and drops some. The sample contains approximately 50,000 clones, 86% of which appear only once. The sample taken for sequencing was peripheral blood. The receptors stem from a woman older than 75 with acute or convalescent COVID-19. Both conserved end residues are trimmed from each CDR3. Size values are once, few and many counts, or a class for expanded clones, and some rows have none.

j_call: TRBJ2-1; clone_size: -; v_call: TRBV5-1; cdr3_aa: ASSYDRNNEQF
j_call: TRBJ1-6; clone_size: -; v_call: TRBV5-1; cdr3_aa: ASSLEGAPNSPLH
j_call: TRBJ1-3; clone_size: few; v_call: TRBV29-1; cdr3_aa: SARQSNTIY
j_call: TRBJ1-2; clone_size: -; v_call: TRBV3-1/TRBV3-2; cdr3_aa: ASSQAGTRYGYT
j_call: TRBJ1-2; clone_size: -; v_call: TRBV12-5; cdr3_aa: ASGLPDSAYGYT
j_call: TRBJ2-1; clone_size: -; v_call: TRBV5-1; cdr3_aa: ASSSGGTNNEQF
j_call: TRBJ1-2; clone_size: few; v_call: TRBV19; cdr3_aa: ASSTRTGADNYGYT
j_call: TRBJ1-3; clone_size: -; v_call: TRBV19; cdr3_aa: ASSIAPAGSSGNTIY
j_call: TRBJ2-7; clone_size: -; v_call: TRBV11-2; cdr3_aa: ASSPGSVGTPTEQY
j_call: TRBJ2-4; clone_size: -; v_call: TRBV19; cdr3_aa: ASSIRLAGNAKNIQY